Detailed here is one T cell receptor (beta chain). As yet, its antigen is unknown. A much larger clonotype is one base distant, so this may be a read error. Patients were excluded for uncontrolled infection, other autoimmune disease, pregnancy or lactation. On the basis of clinical symptoms, serum thyroxine and TRAb, thyroid ultrasound and orbital computed tomography, diagnoses were made. There are 13 residues in the CDR3. Germline loops: CDR1 MNHGY, CDR2 SVAAGI. RNA transcripts were the template for amplifying TCR beta CDR3 regions. First-round RT-PCR with HTBI primers amplified the TCR CDR3 region. TCRdb recomputed calls from the multiplex PCR reads with MiXCR, one row per CDR3 protein. The table has around 250,000 distinct CDR3 sequences, less than 15% seen once. The sample is drawn from a study of T cells in Graves' hyperthyroidism and ophthalmopathy. Study-level findings and limits: Researchers report that a 13 V-J model separated ophthalmopathy from stable hyperthyroidism.

This sequence was found in a middle-aged woman with Graves' hyperthyroidism that later progressed to Graves' ophthalmopathy. V usage is TRBV6-9 and J usage is TRBJ2-7; D is unclear. Sequencing input: blood. The CDR3 here is CANSYVVGREQYF. In nucleotides, the CDR3 is TGTGCCAACAGTTACGTCGTGGGTAGGGAGCAGTACTTC.